These 12 T cell receptor beta chains were all obtained from the same sample, sequenced in a study of cytomegalovirus exposure and HLA in healthy donors. The primer mix had 60 Vbeta and 13 Jbeta primers. The assay was immunoSEQ multiplex PCR, and TCRdb's table has in-frame clones only and misses some. The profile covers 150,000 to 200,000 clones, with under 85% appearing a single time and about 4% taken by the ten largest. The sample taken for sequencing was PBMCs. The receptors come from a man over 45 in good health and CMV-seropositive.

This sequence joins TRBV6-1 and TRBJ1-2, with 10 positions matching TRBD1. CDR3 length: 14 residues. The junction had 7 bases not matched to a gene; V was cut back by 6 bases and J by 6 bases. In germline, CDR1 is MNHNS, CDR2 SASEGT. CDR3 region: CASRRTGGLDGYTF. CDR3 in DNA: TGTGCCAGCAGACGGACAGGGGGGTTGGATGGCTACACCTTC.

The chain is built from TRBV30 and TRBJ1-6; the D gene is possibly TRBD1 (6 bases). Deletions cut 0 bases from V and 3 bases from J, with 15 bases between. The CDR3 covers 17 residues. CDR1 is GTSNPN, CDR2 SVGIG, per germline (reference sequence). DNA for the CDR3: TGTGCCTGGAGTGTAGGACAGACAGGAGTCTATAATTCACCCCTCCACTTT. Amino acids: CAWSVGQTGVYNSPLHF. Together with reference TRBV30 and TRBJ1-6, the CDR3 gives the full variable domain: SQTIHQWPATLVQPVGSPLSLECTVEGTSNPNLYWYRQAAGRGLQLLFYSVGIGQISSEVPQNLSASRPQDRQFILSSKKLLLSDSGFYLCAWSVGQTGVYNSPLHFGNGTRLTVT.

This clone occurred a few times. This chain links TRBV7-2 with TRBJ2-7; TRBD1 agrees at 8 bases. With V trimmed by 7 bases and J by 2 bases, 7 bases remained unmatched. CDR3 length: 14 amino acids. The germline CDR1 and CDR2 sequences are SGHTA and FQGNSA. As DNA, the CDR3 is TGTGCCAGCACTCCAGGGGGCAGGACCTACGAGCAGTACTTC. Encoded protein: CASTPGGRTYEQYF.

This chain joins TRBV9 and TRBJ2-5; D remains ambiguous. The germline V gene encodes CDR1 SGDLS and CDR2 YYNGEE. Trimming stripped 1 base from V and 3 bases from J, with 7 bases between. The CDR3 is 13 residues long. The CDR3 DNA reads as TGTGCCAGCAGCGTAAGGAGTGAAGAGACCCAGTACTTC. Translating gives CASSVRSEETQYF.

This chain joins TRBV28 and TRBJ1-1; D might be TRBD1 (5 bases). Trimming removed 10 bases at V and 0 bases at J, with 15 bases between. CDR1 is MDHEN and CDR2 is SYDVKM in the germline V gene. This CDR3 region has 14 residues. CDR3 nucleotides: TGTGCCACCTCAACGGGGGAGATGAACACTGAAGCTTTCTTT. Protein sequence: CATSTGEMNTEAFF.

This clone was found a few times. The sample has other DNA sequences that encode this CDR3 too. The V call is TRBV10-3, the J call TRBJ2-5; D unclear. V was cut by 0 bases and J by 5 bases, with 4 bases left in between. Germline CDR1 is ENHRY and CDR2 is SYGVKD. The CDR3 loop spans 12 amino acids. CDR3: CAISESRETQYF. The CDR3 bases are TGTGCCATCAGTGAGTCGAGGGAGACCCAGTACTTC.

V is TRBV4-1 and J is TRBJ2-7, with 7 bases fitting TRBD2. Germline values: CDR1 MGHRA, CDR2 YSYEKL. After removal of 4 bases from V and 5 bases from J, the junction contained 8 bases not matched to a gene. The CDR3 runs 14 residues. Here the CDR3 reads CASSRTSQRNEQYF. CDR3 DNA: TGCGCCAGCAGCCGGACTAGTCAAAGGAACGAGCAGTACTTC.

This sequence joins TRBV5-1 and TRBJ2-7; D is unresolved. This CDR3 has 12 amino acids. With 2 bases removed from V and 3 bases from J, the gap between germline ends came to 6 bases. Germline V gives CDR1 SGHRS, CDR2 YFSETQ. CDR3 loop: CASSFALYEQYF. DNA for the CDR3: TGCGCCAGCAGCTTTGCGCTCTACGAGCAGTACTTC. Using reference TRBV5-1 and TRBJ2-7 for the parts outside the CDR3, the full variable domain is KAGVTQTPRYLIKTRGQQVTLSCSPISGHRSVSWYQQTPGQGLQFLFEYFSETQRNKGNFPGRFSGRQFSNSRSEMNVSTLELGDSALYLCASSFALYEQYFGPGTRLTVT.

This sequence joins TRBV28 and TRBJ1-5; TRBD1 matches at 8 bases. The V segment lost 6 bases and the J segment 2 bases; nucleotides outside the gene matches: 3. Germline V gene data show CDR1 as MDHEN and CDR2 as SYDVKM. This CDR3 spans 14 amino acids. CDR3 in amino acids: CASSQQGGNQPQHF. The CDR3 DNA reads TGTGCCAGCAGCCAACAGGGGGGCAATCAGCCCCAGCATTTT.

V gene TRBV5-1 combines with J gene TRBJ2-1; D is unresolved. The CDR3 is made up of 16 amino acids. Germline V gene lookup returns CDR1 SGHRS and CDR2 YFSETQ. Deletions cut 0 bases from V and 0 bases from J, with 10 bases between. CDR3 sequence: CASSLGSHSSYNEQFF. For the CDR3, the DNA is TGCGCCAGCAGCTTGGGGTCTCACAGCTCCTACAATGAGCAGTTCTTC.

Concerning this clone itself: Other DNA sequences in this specimen translate into the identical CDR3. The rearrangement uses TRBV9 and TRBJ2-3; 8 positions match TRBD1. The CDR3 loop spans 14 amino acids. V lost 4 bases to trimming and J lost 6 bases; unmatched junction nucleotides: 7. In germline, CDR1 is SGDLS, CDR2 YYNGEE. In nucleotides, the CDR3 is TGTGCCAGCAGCCCGAGACAGGGGACGGATACGCAGTATTTT. This codes for CASSPRQGTDTQYF.

This rearrangement joins TRBV30 to TRBJ1-1; 9 bases are a match to TRBD1. CDR3 length: 14 amino acids. The ends lost 3 bases at V and 4 bases at J; junction bases unmatched: 6. Germline-derived CDR1 and CDR2 are GTSNPN and SVGIG (reference sequence). The CDR3 region is CAWRGQGKITEAFF. CDR3 coding DNA: TGTGCCTGGAGAGGACAGGGGAAAATCACTGAAGCTTTCTTT.